Shown below are 30 T cell receptor beta chains from a single sample sequenced in a study of T-cell memory formation after mild COVID-19. A single record per CDR3 protein comes from TCRdb applying MiXCR to the 5' RACE reads. The sample carries 550,000 to 700,000 distinct CDR3 sequences, around 15% recorded once. The material sequenced was PBMCs or a T cell subset sorted from them (not recorded which). All receptors derive from an adult woman who had mild COVID-19 (a few samples of this study predate the infection). Cell type and time point are not known.

V usage is TRBV1 and J usage is TRBJ2-1; the listed D gene, TRBD2, was not tested against the DNA. TRBV1 is tagged as a pseudogene. This CDR3 is 12 amino acids long. The DNA of the CDR3 is TGCACCAGCGGGAGGACCGGGAATGAGCAGTTCTTC. The encoded protein is CTSGRTGNEQFF.

This clonotype was recorded a few times. V and J are TRBV7-9 and TRBJ2-1; TRBD2 matches 8 bases. The germline V gene has CDR1 SEHNR and CDR2 FQNEAQ (reference sequence). This CDR3 has 15 residues. Losses at the gene ends were 4 bases for V and 9 bases for J; bases not matched to a gene: 11. In DNA form, the CDR3 reads TGTGCCAGCAGCTCAGAAAGCGGGAGTGCACCTGAGCAGTTCTTC. As protein: CASSSESGSAPEQFF.

V gene TRBV28 combines with J gene TRBJ1-5; 7 nucleotides agree with TRBD1. V lost 4 bases, J lost 6 bases, and 9 bases stayed unmatched. Germline V gene sequence: CDR1 MDHEN, CDR2 SYDVKM. This CDR3 region has 15 residues. The DNA for the CDR3 is TGTGCCAGCAGTTCCTTATTAGGGGGCAGTCAGCCCCAGCATTTT. Translated: CASSSLLGGSQPQHF.

This clonotype was recorded many times. V gene TRBV5-1 combines with J gene TRBJ2-7, with 8 bases aligning to TRBD1. Germline values: CDR1 SGHRS, CDR2 YFSETQ. This CDR3 has 16 residues. After removal of 1 base from V and 0 bases from J, the junction contained 6 bases not matched to a gene. The CDR3 spells CASSLIQGVSSYEQYF. CDR3 nucleotide sequence: TGCGCCAGCAGCTTGATACAGGGGGTCAGCTCCTACGAGCAGTACTTC.

This clonotype was counted between two and nine times. The rearrangement links TRBV19 to TRBJ1-1; 9 positions match TRBD1. CDR1 LNHDA and CDR2 SQIVND come from the germline V gene (reference sequence). The CDR3 covers 15 residues. V was clipped by 5 bases and J by 6 bases; unmatched bases: 10. DNA for the CDR3: TGTGCCAGTAGTCTCGCCCCGGACAGGGGAGCTGAAGCTTTCTTT. It specifies CASSLAPDRGAEAFF.

This clonotype came up a few times. The chain uses TRBV12-3 or TRBV12-4 and TRBJ2-2; no firm D call. The V end lost 6 bases, the J end lost 5 bases, and 10 bases lay between the germline ends. The CDR3 is 13 amino acids. The CDR3 is CASSQTRTGELFF. The DNA for the CDR3 is TGTGCCAGCAGCCAGACTCGAACCGGGGAGCTGTTTTTT.

This chain links TRBV6-5 with TRBJ1-2, with D unresolved. V lost 0 bases and J 7 bases, leaving 9 bases between the germline ends. The germline V gene encodes CDR1 MNHEY and CDR2 SVGAGI. This CDR3 is 13 amino acids long. CDR3 amino acids: CASSYSKDFGYTF. The DNA for the CDR3 is TGTGCCAGCAGTTACTCGAAAGATTTTGGCTACACCTTC.

Many counts were recorded for this clonotype. V is TRBV6-2 or TRBV6-3 and J is TRBJ2-1, with D possibly matching TRBD1 (5 bases). The CDR3 runs 16 residues. Germline assignment: CDR1 MNHEY and CDR2 SVGEGT. Trimming left V 0 bases short and J 6 bases short, with 15 bases between. For the CDR3, the DNA is TGTGCCAGCAGTTACTCGGGAAGGGGAAGGGTCAATGAGCAGTTCTTC. Amino acids: CASSYSGRGRVNEQFF.

This chain links TRBV30 with TRBJ2-2; D tentatively reads TRBD1 or TRBD2 (5 bases each). V was pared by 0 bases and J by 5 bases, with 10 bases between. Germline CDR1 GTSNPN, CDR2 SVGIG (reference sequence). There are 14 residues in the CDR3. In DNA form, the CDR3 reads TGTGCCTGGAGTGTAGTTTGGGGGACCGGGGAGCTGTTTTTT. The encoded protein is CAWSVVWGTGELFF.

This clonotype was detected a few times. This chain joins TRBV27 and TRBJ2-7, with 11 nucleotides matching TRBD2. This CDR3 contains 15 residues. Per germline, CDR1 MNHEY and CDR2 SMNVEV (reference sequence). J lost 6 bases, V lost 5 bases, and 9 bases had no gene match. The CDR3 is CASSPQLAGAFEQYF. In DNA form, the CDR3 reads TGTGCCAGCAGTCCTCAACTAGCGGGAGCTTTCGAGCAGTACTTC.

Only a few counts were recorded for this clonotype. The chain recombines TRBV24-1 with TRBJ2-2; 7 bases agree with TRBD1. From germline, CDR1 is KGHDR and CDR2 SFDVKD. V lost 4 bases to trimming and J lost 7 bases; unmatched junction nucleotides: 5. This CDR3 region has 14 residues. The CDR3 protein is CATSEPDRFGELFF. CDR3 in DNA: TGTGCCACCAGTGAGCCGGACAGGTTCGGGGAGCTGTTTTTT.

Only a few counts were recorded for this clonotype. The J gene is TRBJ2-2, the V gene TRBV7-2; possibly TRBD2 for D (5 bases). Trimming shortened V by 3 bases and J by 6 bases, and 11 bases separated the two germline ends. The germline gives CDR1 SGHTA, CDR2 FQGNSA. The CDR3 runs to 14 residues. CDR3 DNA sequence: TGTGCCAGCAGCTTGGACTTCGGGGCCGGGGAGCTGTTTTTT. It translates to CASSLDFGAGELFF.

This chain connects TRBV25-1 to TRBJ1-5; D not certain. This CDR3 comprises 12 residues. V lost 2 bases, J lost 6 bases, and 5 bases lay in between. Germline lookup yields CDR1 MGHDK and CDR2 SYGVNS. CDR3: CASSEGLQPQHF. The CDR3 DNA reads TGTGCCAGCAGTGAAGGGCTTCAGCCCCAGCATTTT.

This clonotype turned up a few times. The J gene is TRBJ1-2, the V gene TRBV20-1, with no clear D. CDR3 length: 13 amino acids. Per the germline V gene, CDR1 is DFQATT and CDR2 is SNEGSKA (reference sequence). V lost 4 bases to trimming and J lost 5 bases, with 14 bases between them. This CDR3 is CSANGERGYGYTF. DNA of the CDR3: TGCAGTGCTAATGGGGAACGAGGATATGGCTACACCTTC.

The rearrangement uses TRBV6-2 or TRBV6-3 and TRBJ1-1; no clear D gene. Looked up from germline, CDR1 is MNHEY and CDR2 is SVGEGT. The CDR3 covers 13 residues. Trimming took off 2 bases at V and 7 bases at J, with 11 bases between the two ends. The CDR3 protein is CASSYHGGGEAFF. The DNA of the CDR3 is TGTGCCAGCAGTTACCATGGCGGCGGTGAAGCTTTCTTT.

The chain is built from TRBV7-2 and TRBJ2-1; no clear D. This CDR3 is 13 amino acids long. The germline V and J ends were trimmed by 1 base and 2 bases, with 3 bases remaining between them. Looked up from germline, CDR1 is SGHTA and CDR2 is FQGNSA. The CDR3 nucleotides are TGTGCCAGCAGCTTAGTCGCCTACAATGAGCAGTTCTTC. Its translation: CASSLVAYNEQFF. Drawing the rest from reference TRBV7-2 and TRBJ2-1, the complete variable domain is GAGVSQSPSNKVTEKGKDVELRCDPISGHTALYWYRQSLGQGLEFLIYFQGNSAPDKSGLPSDRFSAERTGGSVSTLTIQRTQQEDSAVYLCASSLVAYNEQFFGPGTRLTVL.

This clonotype turned up a few times. The genes are TRBV24-1 and TRBJ2-1; 7 bases are shared with TRBD1. CDR1 is KGHDR, CDR2 SFDVKD, per germline. J lost 2 bases, V lost 9 bases, and 9 bases had no gene match. The CDR3 totals 15 residues. The CDR3 reads CATRERGGAYNEQFF. The DNA of the CDR3 is TGTGCCACCCGAGAAAGAGGGGGCGCCTACAATGAGCAGTTCTTC.

The table lists this clonotype with a few counts. This sequence joins TRBV5-1 and TRBJ2-2, with D possibly matching TRBD2 (5 bases). The germline V gene encodes CDR1 SGHRS and CDR2 YFSETQ. Trimming left V 3 bases short and J 5 bases short, with 11 bases between. The CDR3 covers 14 residues. The CDR3 sequence is CASSSPTRTGELFF. CDR3 coding DNA: TGCGCCAGCAGCTCGCCTACTAGGACCGGGGAGCTGTTTTTT.

This clonotype occurred many times. The CDR3 nucleotides read TGTGCCAGCAGTTATAGCGGGGGCGAGCAGTACTTC. Protein product: CASSYSGGEQYF. The V and J genes are TRBV12-3 or TRBV12-4 and TRBJ2-7; 9 nucleotides match TRBD2. With V trimmed by 4 bases and J by 6 bases, 1 base remained unmatched. The CDR3 runs to 12 residues.

The gene calls are TRBV25-1 and TRBJ2-7; 8 positions match TRBD1. The J segment lost 2 bases and the V segment lost 3 bases, leaving 6 bases of the junction unmatched. From germline, CDR1 is MGHDK and CDR2 SYGVNS. The CDR3 contains 15 residues. The CDR3 loop is CASSDPRTGTYEQYF. CDR3 DNA: TGTGCCAGCAGTGATCCCCGGACAGGGACCTACGAGCAGTACTTC.

This chain connects TRBV25-1 to TRBJ2-7; TRBD1 matches at 7 bases. The V gene's germline CDR1 is MGHDK and CDR2 SYGVNS. Trimming cost V 1 base and J 2 bases; bases outside gene matches: 5. CDR3 size: 15 residues. CDR3 nucleotide sequence: TGTGCCAGCAGTGAATTGTCGGGGACAGCCTACGAGCAGTACTTC. It codes for CASSELSGTAYEQYF.

This clonotype showed up just a few times. This rearrangement joins TRBV3-1 to TRBJ2-7; 7 bases are shared with TRBD2. After removal of 4 bases from V and 6 bases from J, the junction contained 6 bases not matched to a gene. The CDR3 spans 13 residues. Germline loops: CDR1 LGHDT, CDR2 YNNKEL (reference sequence). The CDR3 loop reads CASSPPLAAEQYF. The CDR3 region has the DNA TGTGCCAGCAGCCCCCCGCTAGCGGCCGAGCAGTACTTC.

This clonotype was counted between two and nine times. The chain couples TRBV24-1 to TRBJ1-2; D possibly corresponds to TRBD1 (5 bases). This CDR3 comprises 16 residues. Germline loops: CDR1 KGHDR, CDR2 SFDVKD. The V gene lost 2 bases and the J gene lost 3 bases, with 15 bases spanning the gap. Here the CDR3 reads CATSDSSASRDYGYTF. The CDR3, as DNA: TGTGCCACCAGTGATTCTTCTGCAAGCAGGGACTATGGCTACACCTTC.

The chain carries TRBV13 and TRBJ1-1; unclear D gene. The CDR3 spans 15 residues. From germline, CDR1 is PRHDT and CDR2 FYEKMQ (reference sequence). V dropped 1 base and J dropped 1 base, with 10 bases sitting between them. CDR3 residues: CASSLVLAGNTEAFF. Written as DNA, the CDR3 is TGTGCCAGCAGCTTAGTCCTCGCCGGGAACACTGAAGCTTTCTTT.

The chain links TRBV5-6 to TRBJ2-3, with D unresolved. CDR3 length: 13 residues. Trimming stripped 4 bases from V and 1 base from J, with 7 bases between. Per the germline V gene, CDR1 is SGHDT and CDR2 is YYEEEE. CDR3 nucleotide sequence: TGTGCCAGCAGCCGCGCGGGCACAGATACGCAGTATTTT. As protein: CASSRAGTDTQYF.

The sample holds a few counts of this clonotype. V and J are TRBV5-6 and TRBJ2-3; 14 bases agree with TRBD2. Looked up from germline, CDR1 is SGHDT and CDR2 is YYEEEE. Losses at the gene ends were 4 bases for V and 5 bases for J; bases not matched to a gene: 6. The CDR3 sequence is 16 residues long. The CDR3 spells CASSTGTSGRRDTQYF. In DNA form, the CDR3 reads TGTGCCAGCAGCACCGGGACTAGCGGGAGAAGAGATACGCAGTATTTT.

This clonotype was picked up a small number of times. V gene TRBV6-6 combines with J gene TRBJ2-7, with 12 bases fitting TRBD2. Germline-derived CDR1 and CDR2 are MNHNY and SVGAGI (reference sequence). The CDR3 runs to 18 residues. The junction had 11 bases not matched to a gene; V was cut back by 2 bases and J by 3 bases. As DNA, the CDR3 is TGTGCCAGCAGTTACCCGACTAGCGGGAGTCGTTCCCTCTACGAGCAGTACTTC. Its protein is CASSYPTSGSRSLYEQYF.

This clonotype was picked up a small number of times. The rearrangement uses TRBV7-2 and TRBJ1-1; perhaps TRBD1 as D (5 bases). This CDR3 has 15 residues. Germline CDR1 is SGHTA and CDR2 is FQGNSA. V was pared by 5 bases and J by 1 base, with 14 bases between. This CDR3 is CASSGRRQRNTEAFF. CDR3 DNA sequence: TGTGCCAGCAGCGGGCGTCGACAGAGGAACACTGAAGCTTTCTTT.

The chain employs TRBV20-1 and TRBJ1-6; unclear D gene. Germline CDR1 reads DFQATT; CDR2 reads SNEGSKA (reference sequence). This CDR3 has 12 amino acids. V was cut by 3 bases and J by 12 bases, with 12 bases left in between. CDR3 DNA: TGCAGTGCTAGTGAGGGTTTTAAACCCCTCCACTTT. Protein product: CSASEGFKPLHF.

This clonotype occurred a few times. The gene calls are TRBV12-3 or TRBV12-4 and TRBJ2-5; D tentatively fits TRBD1 or TRBD2 (5 bases each). The CDR3 is made up of 15 amino acids. V was clipped by 3 bases and J by 1 base, with 12 bases between them. The CDR3 protein is CASSFSGRLQETQYF. The DNA of the CDR3 is TGTGCCAGCAGTTTTTCAGGGAGACTCCAAGAGACCCAGTACTTC.